The 2 T cell receptor beta chains given below trace back to one sample, sequenced in a study of regulatory T cells in long-lasting Graves disease. Time point of the sample: persistent/refractory GD, antithyroid drugs over 5 years with positive TRAb. RNA from PBMCs was the source of the TCR library. TCR beta libraries were built with iRepertoire HTBI primers and Arm-PCR of CDR3 regions. From the multiplex PCR reads, TCRdb called clonotypes with MiXCR, one entry per CDR3 protein. The sample consists of fewer than 450,000 distinct CDR3 sequences, less than 25% of them appearing once. The material was peripheral blood mononuclear cells (PBMCs), obtained when the disease was refractory, from a patient treated with antithyroid drugs. The receptors come from a female donor with Graves disease.

Ten or more counts support this clonotype. The V and J genes are TRBV6-1 and TRBJ1-6; TRBD1 is a possible D gene (6 bases). Germline lookup yields CDR1 MNHNS and CDR2 SASEGT. The CDR3 has 15 amino acids. Deletions cut 10 bases from V and 5 bases from J, with 18 bases between. CDR3 DNA sequence: TGTGCCACCGAACCAGGGGACACTGATAATTCACCCCTCCACTTT. It encodes CATEPGDTDNSPLHF.

This clonotype appeared a few times. The chain joins TRBV6-9 to TRBJ2-7, with a weak D call TRBD2 (6 bases). Germline CDR1 reads MNHGY; CDR2 reads SVAAGI. V was trimmed by 4 bases and J by 2 bases, leaving 27 bases between them. CDR3 length equals 19 residues. CDR3 protein: CASSFHGSRKTLPTYEQYF. CDR3 DNA: TGTGCCAGCAGTTTCCACGGGAGTCGCAAAACCCTGCCCACCTACGAGCAGTACTTC.